One and the same sample provided the 27 T cell receptor beta chains below, sequenced in a study of blood T cell repertoires in COVID-19. TCRdb's copy holds only in-frame clones and misses some; the assay was immunoSEQ multiplex PCR. The table has around 300,000 clones, roughly 90% seen once; the top ten hold 2.9%. The sample consisted of peripheral blood. All receptors come from a woman aged 25 to 39 with COVID-19, enrolled during active disease.

V gene TRBV7-9 combines with J gene TRBJ2-1; tentative D call: TRBD2 (6 bases). The CDR3 runs to 14 residues. The V gene's germline CDR1 is SEHNR and CDR2 FQNEAQ (reference sequence). The V end lost 2 bases, the J end lost 4 bases, and 9 bases lay between the germline ends. For the CDR3, the DNA is TGTGCCAGCAGCTTACTAGCGAAGTACAATGAGCAGTTCTTC. Translation gives CASSLLAKYNEQFF.

This clone has just one count. The chain uses TRBV5-4 and TRBJ2-5; D may be TRBD2 (5 bases). There are 14 residues in the CDR3. V was cut by 0 bases and J by 5 bases, with 11 bases left in between. Germline V gene sequence: CDR1 SGHNT, CDR2 YYREEE (reference sequence). The CDR3: CASSLEAGAETQYF. In nucleotides, the CDR3 is TGTGCCAGCAGCTTGGAGGCGGGTGCGGAGACCCAGTACTTC.

The chain links TRBV27 to TRBJ1-1; unclear D gene. V was trimmed by 4 bases and J by 6 bases, leaving 15 bases between them. The germline CDR1 and CDR2 sequences are MNHEY and SMNVEV (reference sequence). The CDR3 is 14 residues long. This CDR3 is CASSYQVVGSEAFF. CDR3 DNA sequence: TGTGCCAGCAGTTATCAGGTAGTGGGCTCTGAAGCTTTCTTT.

This clone came up once. The chain is built from TRBV6-5 and TRBJ1-2; D is perhaps TRBD1 (5 bases). Germline V CDR1 and CDR2: MNHEY, SVGAGI. Trimming stripped 7 bases from V and 8 bases from J, with 20 bases between. CDR3 size: 14 residues. The CDR3 region is CASNPSGRVDGYTF. The CDR3 nucleotides are TGTGCCAGCAACCCCTCGGGCAGGGTCGACGGCTACACCTTC.

The chain employs TRBV3-1 (or the pseudogene TRBV3-2) and TRBJ1-5; D is unclear. The CDR3 is 12 amino acids. Germline CDR1 reads LGHDT; CDR2 reads YNNKEL (reference sequence). With 4 bases removed from V and 9 bases from J, the gap between germline ends came to 10 bases. CDR3 coding DNA: TGTGCCAGCAGCCCCCAAGGAGCGCCCCAGCATTTT. It encodes CASSPQGAPQHF.

The chain recombines TRBV5-1 with TRBJ2-3, with D possibly being TRBD1 (6 bases). The ends were cut back, 7 bases at V and 2 bases at J, with 17 bases in the middle. Germline V gene sequence: CDR1 SGHRS, CDR2 YFSETQ. The CDR3 extends over 15 amino acids. The CDR3 sequence: CASGIRGGDTDTQYF. The CDR3 DNA reads TGCGCCAGCGGTATCAGGGGTGGCGACACAGATACGCAGTATTTT.

The chain recombines TRBV3-1 (or the pseudogene TRBV3-2) with TRBJ1-1, with 10 nucleotides matching TRBD1. CDR1 is LGHDT, CDR2 YNNKEL, per germline (reference sequence). The CDR3 extends over 13 amino acids. Trimming cost V 5 bases and J 9 bases; bases outside gene matches: 6. The CDR3 bases are TGTGCCAGCAGCGACCGGGACAGGGGAAAAGCTTTCTTT. Protein sequence: CASSDRDRGKAFF.

This clone has a handful of counts. CDR3 loop: CASSFSYTGELFF. CDR3 coding DNA: TGTGCCAGCAGTTTCAGTTACACCGGGGAGCTGTTTTTT. The chain is built from TRBV12-3 or TRBV12-4 and TRBJ2-2; D unresolved. There are 13 residues in the CDR3. Trimming removed 3 bases at V and 3 bases at J, with 5 bases between.

The chain recombines TRBV3-1 (or the pseudogene TRBV3-2) with TRBJ1-3; 10 positions match TRBD1. CDR3 length: 16 residues. The junction had 3 bases not matched to a gene; V was cut back by 4 bases and J by 0 bases. Germline CDR1 reads LGHDT; CDR2 reads YNNKEL (reference sequence). Here the CDR3 reads CASSLWDRGSGNTIYF. CDR3 nucleotides: TGTGCCAGCAGCCTTTGGGACAGGGGCTCTGGAAACACCATATATTTT.

This chain links TRBV15 with TRBJ2-1, with TRBD2 matching over 10 bases. Trimming took 1 base from V and 5 from J; bases not matched to a gene: 5. Looked up from germline, CDR1 is LNHNV and CDR2 is YYDKDF (reference sequence). The CDR3 spans 16 residues. The CDR3 nucleotides are TGTGCCACCAGCAGAGGGCTGACTAGCGGGCACAATGAGCAGTTCTTC. Translation gives CATSRGLTSGHNEQFF. Drawing the rest from reference TRBV15 and TRBJ2-1, the complete variable domain is DAMVIQNPRYQVTQFGKPVTLSCSQTLNHNVMYWYQQKSSQAPKLLFHYYDKDFNNEADTPDNFQSRRPNTSFCFLDIRSPGLGDTAMYLCATSRGLTSGHNEQFFGPGTRLTVL.

The gene calls are TRBV5-1 and TRBJ2-1; 10 bases align to TRBD1. Trimming cost V 3 bases and J 7 bases; bases outside gene matches: 1. The CDR3 runs to 13 residues. In germline, CDR1 is SGHRS, CDR2 YFSETQ. This CDR3 is CASSWDRGNEQFF. The DNA of the CDR3 is TGCGCCAGCAGCTGGGACAGGGGAAATGAGCAGTTCTTC.

The V and J genes are TRBV24-1 and TRBJ2-1; the match to TRBD2 covers 8 bases. The V gene end was trimmed by 3 bases and the J gene end by 6 bases; junction bases not matched to a gene: 6. The CDR3 has 15 residues. CDR1 is KGHDR, CDR2 SFDVKD, per germline. CDR3 bases: TGTGCCACCAGTGATCGGAGCGGGAGAGGCAATGAGCAGTTCTTC. Protein: CATSDRSGRGNEQFF.

CDR3 DNA: TGTGCCACCACGCGTTCGAGGGCGAACACTGAAGCTTTCTTT. Protein product: CATTRSRANTEAFF. The chain employs TRBV28 and TRBJ1-1; D gene unclear. V was trimmed by 10 bases and J by 1 base, leaving 16 bases between them. The CDR3 loop spans 14 amino acids. Germline CDR1 is MDHEN and CDR2 is SYDVKM.

The CDR3 spells CASSQTIAGGPKETQYF. The DNA for the CDR3 is TGCGCCAGCAGCCAAACAATAGCGGGAGGTCCTAAAGAGACCCAGTACTTC. The rearrangement joins TRBV4-1 to TRBJ2-5; TRBD2 aligns across 10 bases. This CDR3 comprises 17 residues. Germline trimming cut 2 bases from V and 3 bases from J; bases unmatched to any gene: 9. Germline values: CDR1 MGHRA, CDR2 YSYEKL.

The rearrangement joins TRBV7-2 to TRBJ2-7; D perhaps matches TRBD2 (6 bases). Trimming removed 6 bases at V and 3 bases at J, with 15 bases between. Germline values: CDR1 SGHTA, CDR2 FQGNSA. The CDR3 length is 14 residues. CDR3 nucleotide sequence: TGTGCCAGCAGTCCAACTAGCCGTGACTACGAGCAGTACTTC. Translation gives CASSPTSRDYEQYF.

V gene TRBV3-1 (or the pseudogene TRBV3-2) combines with J gene TRBJ2-1; D possibly corresponds to TRBD2 (5 bases). V was cut by 4 bases and J by 0 bases, with 16 bases left in between. Germline lookup yields CDR1 LGHDT and CDR2 YNNKEL (reference sequence). The CDR3 has 17 amino acids. The CDR3 DNA follows: TGTGCCAGCAGCCGCCAGTCCGGGGTTTGCTCCTACAATGAGCAGTTCTTC. Its protein is CASSRQSGVCSYNEQFF.

This clone was found a few times. The rearrangement joins TRBV28 to TRBJ1-2; D might be TRBD1 (6 bases). V lost 6 bases to trimming and J lost 7 bases, with 12 bases between them. This CDR3 has 12 residues. Germline CDR1 is MDHEN and CDR2 is SYDVKM. Here the CDR3 DNA reads TGTGCCAGCAGAGCCGGGACAACTGGCTACACCTTC. Encoded protein: CASRAGTTGYTF.

This clone was recorded once. The chain recombines TRBV19 with TRBJ1-3, with 9 bases aligning to TRBD1. With V trimmed by 5 bases and J by 8 bases, 4 bases remained unmatched. The CDR3 loop spans 13 amino acids. The V gene's germline CDR1 is LNHDA and CDR2 SQIVND (reference sequence). Here the CDR3 reads CASSWTGADTIYF. The CDR3, as DNA: TGTGCCAGTAGTTGGACAGGGGCCGACACCATATATTTT.

This clone was recorded a few times. The chain joins TRBV28 to TRBJ1-2, with 8 bases lining up with TRBD1. CDR1 and CDR2 from the germline V gene are MDHEN and SYDVKM. This CDR3 comprises 15 residues. V lost 5 bases, J lost 4 bases, and 9 bases stayed unmatched. The DNA for the CDR3 is TGTGCCAGCAGTCCAATCAGGGGGCGCGGCTATGGCTACACCTTC. Protein: CASSPIRGRGYGYTF.

The rearrangement links TRBV10-3 to TRBJ2-3; 7 nucleotides align to TRBD1. V gave up 7 bases and J gave up 4 bases; unmatched junction bases: 11. The CDR3 runs to 15 residues. Germline V gene sequence: CDR1 ENHRY, CDR2 SYGVKD. This CDR3 is CAIKTGLGAADTQYF. The CDR3 DNA follows: TGTGCCATCAAGACAGGGTTGGGAGCAGCAGATACGCAGTATTTT.

The CDR3 here is CASSFYGDNQPQHF. CDR3 DNA: TGTGCCAGCAGCTTTTACGGGGACAATCAGCCCCAGCATTTT. The gene calls are TRBV5-5 and TRBJ1-5; the D is unclear. Trimming took off 2 bases at V and 3 bases at J, with 9 bases between the two ends. Per germline, CDR1 SGHKS and CDR2 YYEKEE (reference sequence). The CDR3 covers 14 residues.

This clone was observed once. The chain combines TRBV5-1 with TRBJ1-1, with 7 bases fitting TRBD1. V lost 4 bases to trimming and J lost 4 bases; unmatched junction nucleotides: 10. The CDR3 has 15 amino acids. CDR1 is SGHRS and CDR2 is YFSETQ in the germline V gene. CDR3 sequence (DNA): TGCGCCAGCAGCGCCATGACAGGGCCTCTCACTGAAGCTTTCTTT. Encoded protein: CASSAMTGPLTEAFF.

V usage is TRBV9 and J usage is TRBJ1-2, with a weak D call TRBD1 (5 bases). V lost 3 bases to trimming and J lost 5 bases, with 14 bases between them. The CDR3 is 14 residues long. Germline assignment: CDR1 SGDLS and CDR2 YYNGEE. The CDR3 DNA reads as TGTGCCAGCAGCGGGGACTTCCTGGGGTATGGCTACACCTTC. Amino acids: CASSGDFLGYGYTF.

The V gene is TRBV10-3, the J gene TRBJ1-1, with TRBD1 as a possible D gene (5 bases). From germline, CDR1 is ENHRY and CDR2 SYGVKD. Trimming took 0 bases from V and 1 from J, leaving 9 bases between them. CDR3 length: 15 amino acids. CDR3 region: CAISESGGRNTEAFF. CDR3 nucleotides: TGTGCCATCAGTGAGTCGGGGGGAAGGAACACTGAAGCTTTCTTT.

This chain uses TRBV7-2 with TRBJ1-3; possible D gene TRBD1, 6 bases. V was cut by 6 bases and J by 0 bases, with 9 bases left in between. CDR1 and CDR2 (germline): SGHTA, FQGNSA. This CDR3 spans 14 amino acids. CDR3 sequence (DNA): TGTGCCAGCAGTCAGGGGAGCTCTGGAAACACCATATATTTT. This encodes CASSQGSSGNTIYF.

V and J are TRBV21-1 and TRBJ1-3. TRBV21-1 constitutes a pseudogene. The CDR3 spans 16 residues. The CDR3 DNA sequence: TGTGCCAGCAGCGGGGGGGGACTGTGCTCTGGAAACACCATATATTTT. Translated, it gives CASSGGGLCSGNTIYF.

This chain connects TRBV2 to TRBJ2-3; TRBD1 agrees at 7 bases. CDR3 length equals 15 residues. Germline assignment: CDR1 SNHLY and CDR2 FYNNEI. The trim removed 6 bases at V and 0 bases at J, leaving 6 bases unmatched. The CDR3 nucleotides read TGTGCCAGCAGGAAGGACAGGATGAGCACAGATACGCAGTATTTT. Its translation: CASRKDRMSTDTQYF.